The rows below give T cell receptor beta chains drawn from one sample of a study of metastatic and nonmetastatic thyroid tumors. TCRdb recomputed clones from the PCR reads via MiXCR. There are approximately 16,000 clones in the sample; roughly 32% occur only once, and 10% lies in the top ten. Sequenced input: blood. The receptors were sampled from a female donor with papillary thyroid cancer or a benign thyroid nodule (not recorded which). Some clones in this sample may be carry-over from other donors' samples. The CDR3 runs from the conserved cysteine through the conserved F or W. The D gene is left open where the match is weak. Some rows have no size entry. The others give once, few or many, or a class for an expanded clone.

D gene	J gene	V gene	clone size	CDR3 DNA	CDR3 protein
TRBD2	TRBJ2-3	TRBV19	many	TGTGCCAGTACCCCTGGGACTAGCGGGGGTGATACGCAGTATTTT	CASTPGTSGGDTQYF
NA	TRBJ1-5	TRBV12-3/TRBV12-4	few	TGTGCCAGCATTTTATACAGTAATCAGCCCCAGCATTTT	CASILYSNQPQHF
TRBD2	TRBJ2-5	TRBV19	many	TGTGCCAGTAAACGGACTAGCGGGGGACAAGAGACCCAGTACTTC	CASKRTSGGQETQYF
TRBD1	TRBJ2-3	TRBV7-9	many	TGTGCCAGCAGCCAAGAGGGACAGATACGCACAGATACGCAGTATTTT	CASSQEGQIRTDTQYF
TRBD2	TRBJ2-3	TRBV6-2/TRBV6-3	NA	TGTGCCAGCAGTTGGGGTCAGCGGGGAGATACGCAGTATTTT	CASSWGQRGDTQYF
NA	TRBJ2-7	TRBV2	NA	TGTGCCAGCAAAACGGCGACAGCAGACTACGAGCAGTACTTC	CASKTATADYEQYF
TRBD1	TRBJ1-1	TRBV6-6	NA	TGTGCCAGCAGTTACCAGGGACAGGGGGGGACTGAAGCTTTCTTT	CASSYQGQGGTEAFF
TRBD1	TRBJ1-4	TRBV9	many	TGTGCCAGCAGCGTAACTCAGGGGGCGGGTGAAAAACTGTTTTTT	CASSVTQGAGEKLFF
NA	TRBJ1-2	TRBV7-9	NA	TGTGCCAGCAGCTTAGGAACAGGCGGCAACTATGGCTACACCTTC	CASSLGTGGNYGYTF
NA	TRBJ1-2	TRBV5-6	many	TGTGCCAGCAGACCCCGAGACATCTCTTCCTATGGCTACACCTTC	CASRPRDISSYGYTF
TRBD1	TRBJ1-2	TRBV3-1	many	TGTGCCAGCAGCACTAGACAGGGTCACGATATCTTC	CASSTRQGHDIF
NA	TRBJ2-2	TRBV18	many	TGTGCCAGCTCACCGGGACGCGCCGGATACTTGACCGGGGAGCTGTTTTTT	CASSPGRAGYLTGELFF
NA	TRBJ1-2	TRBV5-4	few	TGTGCCAGCAGCATCCCACCGTGGGTTGACTATGGCTACACCTTC	CASSIPPWVDYGYTF
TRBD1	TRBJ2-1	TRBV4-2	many	TGTGCCAGCAGCCGACGGACAGGGGAGGGGTTCTACAATGAGCAGTTCTTC	CASSRRTGEGFYNEQFF
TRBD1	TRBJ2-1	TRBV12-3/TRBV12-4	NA	TGTGCCAGCAGCCTGGGACAGATCAATGAGCAGTTCTTC	CASSLGQINEQFF
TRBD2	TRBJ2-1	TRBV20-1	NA	TGCAGCGCTAGAGATGCTAGCGGGTTAGTAAATGAGCAGTTCTTC	CSARDASGLVNEQFF
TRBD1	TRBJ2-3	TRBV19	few	TGTGCCAGTAGGAACCGGGACAGATACACAGATACGCAGTATTTT	CASRNRDRYTDTQYF
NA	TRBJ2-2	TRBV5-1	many	TGCGCCAGCAGCCACGGACTCGACGGGGAGCTGTTTTTT	CASSHGLDGELFF